This T cell receptor (beta chain) stems from a study of post-analysis software for immune sequencing data (dated by TCRdb to between 2015 and 2017). Regarding the research as a whole: The recorded disease courses included relapsing-remitting, secondary progressive and progressive-relapsing multiple sclerosis, and some patients had no subtype annotation. The patient repertoires were compared against 11 previously published healthy control repertoires obtained from donors aged roughly 6 to 28 years. A subset of samples was prepared in parallel using single-end sample barcoding, then pooled and co-amplified after Illumina adapter ligation. The paper as a whole reports these results and caveats: The multiple sclerosis patient group was slightly younger than the control group. Normalized Chao1 diversity was significantly lower in multiple sclerosis patients than controls, suggesting substantial peripheral T-cell clonal expansion. When samples were clustered directly using the F measure, samples prepared in the same batch co-clustered strongly, which prompted a batch-effect correction. Several TRBV segments, including TRBV5-6, TRBV5-1 and TRBV20-1, were significantly more frequent in patients than controls.

Concerning this clonotype: Its target antigen remains unknown. There are no base qualities to consult, and no much larger clone falls within one base.

Library prep was done by PCR. The listed sequencing device is Illumina HiSeq 2500. Unique molecular identifiers were incorporated into TCR beta cDNA libraries to reduce PCR and sequencing biases. Per 1 to 10 million input T cells, some 500,000 cDNA molecules were obtained, such that each molecule approximated one T cell. Patient libraries were prepared and sequenced with the same protocol used for the earlier healthy control dataset. Within a given batch, samples were prepared together, multiplexed and sequenced on the same HiSeq lane. As for how the authors treated the data: Raw barcoded reads were processed with MIGEC, and single-read molecular identifier groups were discarded before consensus assembly and CDR3 extraction. VDJtools was used for post-analysis of the clonotype tables, with diversity normalized by down-sampling every dataset to the smallest sample size. Repertoire overlap clustering matched CDR3 amino acid but not nucleotide sequences to correct batch-related cross-sample contamination. The raw public data were reprocessed by TCRdb itself: fastp quality trimming at Q25, MiXCR clonotype calling, in-frame beta chains only. Identical CDR3 protein sequences are pooled into one entry, listed with their most common genes and DNA. TCRdb assigned the V and J calls; the authors' analysis was not used. This sample holds roughly 800,000 distinct CDR3 sequences; 46% were observed only once. Of the sample, just under 5% is held by the ten largest clones.

To demonstrate the VDJtools post-analysis software, TCR beta repertoires were profiled from the peripheral blood of over ten young patients with multiple sclerosis. The multiple sclerosis patients were children and adolescents ranging in age from about 6 to 17 years. CDR1 PRHDT and CDR2 FYEKMQ are derived from the germline V gene (reference sequence). The CDR3 runs 12 residues from the cysteine to the phenylalanine. Here the CDR3 DNA is all that survives: 36 bases in frame from base 1. The receptor was isolated from a girl between 10 and 17 years old with multiple sclerosis. The chain is encoded by TRBV13 joined to TRBJ2-5; the best D guess is TRBD1, with 5 bases matching. Judging by the DNA end, TRBJ2-7 fits better; the J call may be wrong. Sequencing was carried out using blood. The nucleotide sequence reads as follows: TGTGCCAGCAGCTCTCAGGGCTTCGAGCAGTACTTC. Its amino acids are CASSSQGFEQYF.